This entry lists 19 T cell receptor beta chains sequenced from one sample in a study of tumor-infiltrating lymphocytes in oesophageal squamous cell carcinoma. TCRdb processed the PCR reads anew with MiXCR; each CDR3 protein has one entry. The profile shows 15,000 to 20,000 distinct CDR3 sequences, around 39% of them singletons. Sequencing input: esophageal tumor tissue. These receptors originate from a male donor with esophageal squamous cell carcinoma.

This clonotype was observed many times. This rearrangement joins TRBV28 to TRBJ1-3, with a tentative D call TRBD1 (6 bases). The CDR3 has 14 amino acids. The V end lost 5 bases, the J end lost 1 base, and 9 bases lay between the germline ends. Germline V lookup: CDR1 MDHEN, CDR2 SYDVKM. The chain's CDR3 is CASSPQGSGNTIYF. DNA for the CDR3: TGTGCCAGCAGTCCTCAGGGGTCTGGAAACACCATATATTTT.

CDR3 amino acids: CASSADWASEQYF. The CDR3 DNA is TGTGCCAGCAGCGCGGACTGGGCGAGCGAGCAGTACTTC. The V gene is TRBV5-4, the J gene TRBJ2-7, with D possibly matching TRBD2 (5 bases). Trimming took 4 bases from V and 6 from J, leaving 14 bases between them. This CDR3 has 13 amino acids. Germline-derived CDR1 and CDR2 are SGHNT and YYREEE (reference sequence).

Regarding this clonotype: No conserved phenylalanine or tryptophan ends this CDR3, so it is likely a read error. The DNA is omitted, as the CDR3 cannot be located on it reliably, and the CDR3 follows TCRdb's listing. V usage is TRBV6-1 and J usage is TRBJ2-5; no check of the table's D call, TRBD2, against the DNA was made. The CDR3 extends over 13 residues, inclusive of both ends. Germline CDR1 reads MNHNS; CDR2 reads SASEGT. The CDR3 reads CASTIGETQYFGP.

V gene TRBV7-6 combines with J gene TRBJ2-5; D is possibly TRBD1 (5 bases). The closer fit of TRBJ2-7 to the DNA end suggests the J call may be wrong. The CDR3 consists of 16 residues. Germline V gene lookup returns CDR1 SGHVS and CDR2 FNYEAQ. CDR3 amino acids: CASSLWGKLSSYEQYF. The DNA for the CDR3 is TGTGCCAGCAGCTTATGGGGCAAACTCTCCTCCTACGAGCAGTACTTC.

The genes are TRBV5-6 and TRBJ2-5; D ambiguous. V was cut by 4 bases and J by 5 bases, with 12 bases left in between. The CDR3 is 13 amino acids. The germline V gene encodes CDR1 SGHDT and CDR2 YYEEEE. CDR3 loop: CASSPGVGETQYF. The CDR3, as DNA: TGTGCCAGCAGCCCTGGGGTGGGCGAGACCCAGTACTTC.

Notes on this clonotype: The CDR3 end shows no conserved phenylalanine or tryptophan, and so a read error is likely. This chain uses TRBV7-9 with TRBJ2-3, with D perhaps matching TRBD1 (6 bases). Per germline, CDR1 SEHNR and CDR2 FQNEAQ (reference sequence). There are 11 residues in the CDR3. Trimming stripped 5 bases from V and 11 bases from J, with 11 bases between. The CDR3, as DNA: TGTGCCAGCAGCACCGTAGGGGGGCAGTATTAT. It encodes CASSTVGGQYY.

The V gene is TRBV7-3, the J gene TRBJ1-1; no firm D call. Germline CDR1 SGHTA, CDR2 FQGTGA. The germline V and J ends were trimmed by 4 bases and 5 bases, with 11 bases remaining between them. The CDR3 has 13 residues. The CDR3 spells CASSWERSTEAFF. CDR3 DNA sequence: TGTGCCAGCAGCTGGGAAAGGAGTACTGAAGCTTTCTTT.

This clonotype was seen a single time. The chain employs TRBV10-2 and TRBJ2-7; D may correspond to TRBD1 or TRBD2 (6 bases each). Matching the DNA end better, TRBJ2-1 makes the J call doubtful. Per the germline V gene, CDR1 is WSHSY and CDR2 is SAAADI. The CDR3 totals 15 residues. This CDR3 reads CASRWGASSYNEQFF. Written as DNA, the CDR3 is TGCGCCAGCAGGTGGGGGGCCAGCTCCTACAATGAGCAGTTCTTC.

The chain has TRBV7-9 and TRBJ2-6, with a possible D match to TRBD1 (5 bases). The CDR3 runs to 17 residues. The V end was cut by 5 bases, the J end by 3 bases, with 17 bases between. Per germline, CDR1 SEHNR and CDR2 FQNEAQ (reference sequence). CDR3 sequence: CASSPRTLGHGANVLTF. CDR3 in DNA: TGTGCCAGCAGCCCGAGGACATTGGGTCATGGGGCCAACGTCCTGACTTTC. Variable domain in full (rest from reference TRBV7-9 and TRBJ2-6): DTGVSQNPRHKITKRGQNVTFRCDPISEHNRLYWYRQTLGQGPEFLTYFQNEAQLEKSRLLSDRFSAERPKGSFSTLEIQRTEQGDSAMYLCASSPRTLGHGANVLTFGAGSRLTVL.

The V gene is TRBV7-9, the J gene TRBJ2-5, with a weak D call TRBD2 (6 bases). The J call may be mistaken, given a closer DNA end match to TRBJ2-7. The V gene's germline CDR1 is SEHNR and CDR2 FQNEAQ (reference sequence). This CDR3 has 13 residues. CDR3 amino acids: CASSFLASYEQYF. The DNA of the CDR3 is TGTGCCAGCAGCTTTCTAGCGTCCTACGAGCAGTACTTC.

This clonotype appeared many times. The V gene is TRBV2, the J gene TRBJ1-6; 7 bases match TRBD1. Germline V gene sequence: CDR1 SNHLY, CDR2 FYNNEI. The J segment lost 5 bases and the V segment lost 6 bases, leaving 4 bases of the junction unmatched. CDR3 length equals 14 residues. The CDR3 DNA sequence: TGTGCCAGCAGCGACAGGGCTCATAATTCACCCCTCCACTTT. Amino acid sequence: CASSDRAHNSPLHF. The entire variable domain, with the rest obtained from reference TRBV2 and TRBJ1-6, is as follows: EPEVTQTPSHQVTQMGQEVILRCVPISNHLYFYWYRQILGQKVEFLVSFYNNEISEKSEIFDDQFSVERPDGSNFTLKIRSTKLEDSAMYFCASSDRAHNSPLHFGNGTRLTVT.

The gene calls are TRBV14 and TRBJ1-2; D is uncertain. The CDR3 has 14 amino acids. The germline CDR1 and CDR2 sequences are SGHDN and FVKESK. V dropped 4 bases and J dropped 1 base, with 10 bases sitting between them. CDR3 amino acids: CASSPFGSNYGYTF. The CDR3 nucleotides are TGTGCCAGCAGCCCGTTCGGGAGTAACTATGGCTACACCTTC.

This rearrangement joins TRBV5-1 to TRBJ2-1, with 9 positions matching TRBD2. V lost 5 bases to trimming and J lost 6 bases; unmatched junction nucleotides: 9. The CDR3 spans 15 residues. Germline V lookup: CDR1 SGHRS, CDR2 YFSETQ. The CDR3 region is CASSEVAGEGNEQFF. The CDR3 region has the DNA TGCGCCAGCAGTGAGGTAGCGGGAGAGGGCAATGAGCAGTTCTTC.

The chain employs TRBV7-6 and TRBJ2-7; TRBD1 matches at 7 bases. J gave up 0 bases and V 5 bases, and 4 bases lay outside the gene matches. The CDR3 loop spans 14 amino acids. Germline V CDR1 and CDR2: SGHVS, FNYEAQ. In nucleotides, the CDR3 is TGTGCCAGCAGCGCTAGGGACAGCTCCTACGAGCAGTACTTC. It is translated as CASSARDSSYEQYF.

The CDR3 nucleotides read TGTGCCAGCACCATGAACCTGTACCCTGAAGCTTTCTTT. It codes for CASTMNLYPEAFF. This rearrangement joins TRBV2 to TRBJ1-1, with D hard to call. This CDR3 has 13 amino acids. Between the trimmed V and J ends, which lost 7 bases and 6 bases, there was a span of 15 bases. CDR1 is SNHLY, CDR2 FYNNEI, per germline.

By proportion, this clonotype is medium-sized. CDR3 sequence (DNA): TGTGCCAGCAGCTTAAAAGCGTACGAGCAGTACTTC. Its translation: CASSLKAYEQYF. The gene calls are TRBV7-9 and TRBJ2-7, with D uncertain. The CDR3 is made up of 12 amino acids. Trimming stripped 2 bases from V and 4 bases from J, with 6 bases between. Germline V gives CDR1 SEHNR, CDR2 FQNEAQ (reference sequence).

The rearrangement joins TRBV6-1 to TRBJ1-6; perhaps TRBD1 as D (5 bases). Germline V gene data show CDR1 as MNHNS and CDR2 as SASEGT. The V gene lost 6 bases and the J gene lost 7 bases, with 10 bases spanning the gap. The CDR3 contains 13 residues. CDR3 nucleotide sequence: TGTGCCAGCAGACGGGACTTGAATTCACCCCTCCACTTT. Protein sequence: CASRRDLNSPLHF.

The CDR3 region has the DNA TGTGCCAGCAGCTTAGTTGGAGCGGGAGGGCCGATGGATACGCAGTATTTT. Protein product: CASSLVGAGGPMDTQYF. The chain carries TRBV7-2 and TRBJ2-3; TRBD2 aligns across 10 bases. The CDR3 totals 17 residues. Germline-derived CDR1 and CDR2 are SGHTA and FQGNSA. Trimming at V came to 1 base and at J to 6 bases, leaving 10 bases not matched to a gene.

As for this clonotype: This may be a read error, as it is one base from a much larger clone. The chain recombines TRBV19 with TRBJ1-2; no clear D. Germline loops: CDR1 LNHDA, CDR2 SQIVND (reference sequence). The CDR3 has 14 residues. CDR3 sequence (DNA): TGTGCCAGTAGTATGGAGGGCAGGAGATATGGCTACAACTTC. It codes for CASSMEGRRYGYNF.